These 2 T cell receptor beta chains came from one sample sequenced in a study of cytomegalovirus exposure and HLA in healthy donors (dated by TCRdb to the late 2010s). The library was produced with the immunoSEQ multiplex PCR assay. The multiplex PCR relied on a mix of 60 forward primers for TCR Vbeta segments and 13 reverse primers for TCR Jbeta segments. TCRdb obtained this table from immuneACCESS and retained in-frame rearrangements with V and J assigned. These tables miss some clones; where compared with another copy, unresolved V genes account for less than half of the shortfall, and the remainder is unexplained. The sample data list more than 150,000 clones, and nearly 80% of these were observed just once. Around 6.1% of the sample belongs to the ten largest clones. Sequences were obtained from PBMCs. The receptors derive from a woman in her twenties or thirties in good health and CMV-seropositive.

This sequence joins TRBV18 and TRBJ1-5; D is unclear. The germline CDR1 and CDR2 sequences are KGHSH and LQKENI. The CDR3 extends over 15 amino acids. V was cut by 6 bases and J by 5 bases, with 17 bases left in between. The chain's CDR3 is CASSPLGRTDQPQHF. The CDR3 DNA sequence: TGTGCCAGCTCCCCGTTGGGGAGGACGGATCAGCCCCAGCATTTT.

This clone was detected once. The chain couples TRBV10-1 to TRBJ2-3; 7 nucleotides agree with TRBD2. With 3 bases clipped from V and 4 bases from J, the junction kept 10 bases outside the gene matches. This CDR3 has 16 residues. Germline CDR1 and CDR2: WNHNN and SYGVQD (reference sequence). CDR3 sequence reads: CASSEVAGVGSDTQYF. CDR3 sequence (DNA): TGCGCCAGCAGTGAAGTGGCGGGAGTAGGATCAGATACGCAGTATTTT.